These 9 T cell receptor beta chains originate from one sample sequenced in a study of early T cells in non-severe SARS-CoV-2 infection. TCRdb re-analysed the 5' RACE reads in MiXCR, keeping a single row per CDR3 protein. The sample consists of about 31,000 distinct CDR3 sequences, approximately 5% of them appearing once. The sample comprised whole blood. The receptors originated from an adult who was a healthcare worker with PCR-confirmed SARS-CoV-2 infection or an uninfected control (not recorded which).

CDR3 DNA: TGTGCCAGCAGTACTCCGGGAGGTGGCTACACCTTC. As protein: CASSTPGGGYTF. This chain connects TRBV28 to TRBJ1-2; D is uncertain. The CDR3 extends over 12 amino acids. V lost 5 bases and J 7 bases, leaving 11 bases between the germline ends. Per the germline V gene, CDR1 is MDHEN and CDR2 is SYDVKM.

This clonotype was counted between two and nine times. The rearrangement uses TRBV20-1 and TRBJ1-1, with D unclear. V was cut by 3 bases and J by 11 bases, with 16 bases left in between. Per germline, CDR1 DFQATT and CDR2 SNEGSKA (reference sequence). This CDR3 is 12 amino acids long. CDR3 bases: TGCAGTGCTAGGGGGAACACGCCAAAGGCTTTCTTT. It specifies CSARGNTPKAFF.

V usage is TRBV28 and J usage is TRBJ2-3, with TRBD1 identical over 9 bases. Germline loops: CDR1 MDHEN, CDR2 SYDVKM. This CDR3 comprises 16 residues. V shed 8 bases, J shed 4 bases, and the junction held 13 bases outside the gene matches. The chain's CDR3 is CASPPPGTGIPDTQYF. The CDR3 nucleotides are TGTGCCAGCCCCCCCCCGGGGACAGGGATCCCAGATACGCAGTATTTT.

This clonotype occurred many times. The chain employs TRBV7-6 and TRBJ2-2; 11 nucleotides line up with TRBD2. Trimming at V came to 5 bases and at J to 5 bases, leaving 7 bases not matched to a gene. CDR1 is SGHVS and CDR2 is FNYEAQ in the germline V gene. This CDR3 is 16 amino acids long. In DNA, the CDR3 is TGTGCCAGCAGCCCTACCACTAGCGGGGGTACCGGGGAGCTGTTTTTT. It codes for CASSPTTSGGTGELFF.

This clonotype was seen ten or more times. This sequence joins TRBV6-2 or TRBV6-3 and TRBJ1-5, with 8 bases fitting TRBD1. From germline, CDR1 is MNHEY and CDR2 SVGEGT. The CDR3 runs to 15 residues. The J segment lost 2 bases and the V segment lost 5 bases, leaving 5 bases of the junction unmatched. DNA of the CDR3: TGTGCCAGCAGTGGACAGGGTCGGGGCAATCAGCCCCAGCATTTT. This sequence encodes CASSGQGRGNQPQHF.

This clonotype was seen many times. CDR3 sequence: CSARDFGDSPLHF. CDR3 coding DNA: TGCAGTGCTAGAGATTTCGGGGATTCACCCCTCCACTTT. The rearrangement links TRBV20-1 to TRBJ1-6; D remains ambiguous. Germline V gene sequence: CDR1 DFQATT, CDR2 SNEGSKA (reference sequence). V was clipped by 0 bases and J by 8 bases, with 8 bases between them. The length of the CDR3 is 13 residues.

In this sample, this clonotype turned up many times. No DNA is shown, since the ends of the CDR3 on it are uncertain; the CDR3 is the one TCRdb lists. This chain connects TRBV25-1 to TRBJ1-5; the D call of TRBD1 is as the table states it, not checked on the DNA. The CDR3 spans 14 amino acids, including both terminal residues. Germline-derived CDR1 and CDR2 are MGHDK and SYGVNS. CDR3 region: CASSTRVSISPSIF.

The CDR3 DNA follows: TGTGCCAGCAGTTATCGAGGACAGGGTGCCTACGAGCAGTACTTC. Translation gives CASSYRGQGAYEQYF. V gene TRBV6-2 or TRBV6-3 combines with J gene TRBJ2-7; 8 nucleotides match TRBD1. The CDR3 extends over 15 amino acids. Germline V gene lookup returns CDR1 MNHEY and CDR2 SVGEGT. After removal of 3 bases from V and 2 bases from J, the junction contained 6 bases not matched to a gene.

This clonotype was recorded at least ten times. The chain's CDR3 is CAVPRQPTNEKLFF. The CDR3 DNA reads as TGTGCTGTCCCCCGGCAGCCAACTAATGAAAAACTGTTTTTT. This rearrangement joins TRBV30 to TRBJ1-4; D is unclear. CDR3 size: 14 residues. The V gene's germline CDR1 is GTSNPN and CDR2 SVGIG (reference sequence).